This is a list of T cell receptor beta chains from one sample in a study of cytomegalovirus exposure and HLA in healthy donors. Using immunoSEQ multiplex PCR, the repertoire was profiled, and TCRdb retains in-frame clones only, with some absent. This table holds about 140,000 clones, roughly 79% found once. The sample consisted of PBMCs. Receptors originate from a man aged 25 to 45 in good health and CMV-seropositive. Each CDR3 is given with its conserved first and last residue. A D gene is named only where the DNA matches it firmly. Only some rows state a clone size, as once, few, many or a class for expanded clones.

size,length,J,V,D,CDR3,DNA
NA,12,TRBJ1-4,TRBV10-3,NA,CAISDKNEKLFF,TGTGCCATCAGTGACAAAAATGAAAAACTGTTTTTT
NA,14,TRBJ1-1,TRBV5-1,NA,CASSLRQRNTEAFF,TGCGCCAGCAGCTTGAGACAGAGGAACACTGAAGCTTTCTTT
NA,17,TRBJ2-1,TRBV9,TRBD2,CASSVVGGLAGLNEQFF,TGTGCCAGCAGCGTAGTGGGCGGGCTAGCGGGACTGAATGAGCAGTTCTTC
NA,17,TRBJ2-7,TRBV18,TRBD2,CASSPGLAGGLGYEQYF,TGTGCCAGCTCACCGGGACTAGCGGGAGGGCTGGGCTACGAGCAGTACTTC
once,16,TRBJ2-1,TRBV6-4,TRBD2,CASSDSGTSGYNEQFF,TGTGCCAGCAGTGACTCCGGGACTAGCGGCTACAATGAGCAGTTCTTC
medium-sized,19,TRBJ2-4,TRBV4-1,TRBD2,CASSQDVPHLSSGGNIQYF,TGCGCCAGCAGCCAAGATGTTCCCCACCTGTCTAGCGGGGGAAACATTCAGTACTTC
once,15,TRBJ1-6,TRBV2,TRBD1,CASSEAWTGNSPLHF,TGTGCCAGCAGTGAAGCGTGGACAGGGAATTCACCTCTCCACTTT
NA,18,TRBJ2-2,TRBV10-2,TRBD1,CASSESVRGITDTGELFF,TGCGCCAGCAGTGAGTCGGTCAGGGGGATTACGGACACCGGGGAGCTGTTTTTT
NA,14,TRBJ2-3,TRBV6-1,TRBD2,CASSDRGVTDTQYF,TGTGCCAGCAGTGACCGGGGGGTGACAGATACGCAGTATTTT
few,13,TRBJ1-5,TRBV6-5,NA,CASMRGINQPQHF,TGTGCCAGCATGCGGGGGATAAATCAGCCCCAGCATTTT
NA,13,TRBJ2-7,TRBV19,TRBD2,CASSMGTNYEQYF,TGTGCCAGTAGTATGGGGACTAACTACGAGCAGTACTTC
NA,15,TRBJ2-1,TRBV28,NA,CASTSGTPGGDEQFF,TGTGCCAGCACCTCCGGGACCCCCGGGGGAGATGAGCAGTTCTTC
once,15,TRBJ2-7,TRBV29-1,NA,CSVPGSGSLHYEQYF,TGCAGCGTTCCCGGAAGCGGATCCCTCCACTACGAGCAGTACTTC
NA,15,TRBJ2-1,TRBV9,TRBD2,CASSVVLAGVNEQFF,TGTGCCAGCAGCGTAGTCCTAGCGGGAGTCAATGAGCAGTTCTTC
NA,17,TRBJ1-5,TRBV10-3,TRBD1,CAISEGQGLKSNQPQHF,TGTGCCATCAGTGAGGGACAGGGCCTCAAGAGCAATCAGCCCCAGCATTTT
NA,14,TRBJ1-2,TRBV18,TRBD1,CASSPTGGDYGYTF,TGTGCCAGCTCGCCGACAGGGGGGGACTATGGCTACACCTTC
NA,12,TRBJ2-7,TRBV19,NA,CAIPLRGTEQYF,TGTGCCATCCCACTAAGGGGGACAGAGCAGTACTTC
NA,16,TRBJ2-2,TRBV27,TRBD2,CASSPRTSGRTGELFF,TGTGCCAGCAGCCCTAGGACTAGCGGGAGGACCGGGGAGCTGTTTTTT
NA,11,TRBJ1-2,TRBV6-1,NA,CASSYSYGYTF,TGTGCCAGCAGTTACAGCTATGGCTACACCTTC
NA,14,TRBJ2-5,TRBV5-4,NA,CASSLFGQKVSQYF,TGTGCCAGCAGCTTGTTCGGACAAAAAGTGTCCCAGTACTTC
NA,14,TRBJ1-2,TRBV5-4,NA,CASSKKGGYYGYTF,TGTGCCAGCTCAAAGAAAGGAGGTTATTATGGCTACACCTTC
NA,13,TRBJ1-5,TRBV7-9,NA,CASSAVGDQPQHF,TGTGCCAGCAGCGCTGTAGGGGATCAGCCCCAGCATTTT
NA,16,TRBJ1-2,TRBV6-6,NA,CASSRNSPGEIYGYTF,TGTGCCAGCAGCCGAAATTCCCCAGGGGAAATCTATGGCTACACCTTC
NA,16,TRBJ2-7,TRBV2,TRBD2,CASSTTSGTPSYEQYF,TGTGCCAGCAGCACGACTAGCGGGACTCCCTCCTACGAGCAGTACTTC
NA,14,TRBJ2-5,TRBV11-3,NA,CASSLGKREETQYF,TGTGCCAGCAGCTTAGGGAAGAGGGAAGAGACCCAGTACTTC